The 21 T cell receptor beta chains below all came from one sample that was sequenced in a study of T cell responses to AZD1222 COVID-19 vaccine. Repertoires were generated with immunoSEQ multiplex PCR, while TCRdb's copy carries only in-frame clones and drops some. The table has roughly 30,000 clones, about 80% seen once; the top ten hold 4.5% to 5.5%. This material consisted of peripheral blood, taken 28 days after the second AZD1222 dose. These receptors all come from an adult who received the AZD1222 COVID-19 vaccine.

V gene TRBV6-2 or TRBV6-3 combines with J gene TRBJ1-3; 8 bases fit TRBD1. The CDR3 loop spans 15 amino acids. Germline loops: CDR1 MNHEY, CDR2 SVGEGT. V lost 0 bases, J lost 2 bases, and 0 bases stayed unmatched. The CDR3, as DNA: TGTGCCAGCAGTTACTCGACAGGGGCTGGAAACACCATATATTTT. This translates into CASSYSTGAGNTIYF.

V gene TRBV19 combines with J gene TRBJ1-1, with unresolved D. The CDR3 is 13 amino acids. Per the germline V gene, CDR1 is LNHDA and CDR2 is SQIVND (reference sequence). V was cut by 6 bases and J by 3 bases, with 11 bases left in between. Here the CDR3 reads CASRYSGHTEAFF. CDR3 coding DNA: TGTGCCAGTAGATACTCAGGTCACACTGAAGCTTTCTTT.

The rearrangement uses TRBV5-4 and TRBJ1-1; D may be TRBD1 (6 bases). Trimming shortened V by 4 bases and J by 2 bases, and 12 bases separated the two germline ends. Germline CDR1 SGHNT, CDR2 YYREEE (reference sequence). The CDR3 length is 14 residues. Written as DNA, the CDR3 is TGTGCCAGCAGCCAAACAGGGTTTAACACTGAAGCTTTCTTT. It specifies CASSQTGFNTEAFF.

This clone has more than one count but fewer than ten. The rearrangement joins TRBV18 to TRBJ1-3, with 9 bases lining up with TRBD1. CDR3 length: 15 residues. Trimming removed 5 bases from V and 3 bases from J; junction bases left unmatched: 5. CDR1 is KGHSH and CDR2 is LQKENI in the germline V gene. This CDR3 reads CASSSGTGIGNTIYF. For the CDR3, the DNA is TGTGCCAGCTCATCCGGGACAGGGATTGGAAACACCATATATTTT.

Notes on this clone: The sample carries other DNA sequences with the same CDR3. J is TRBJ1-1 and V is TRBV10-1; no clear D gene. The CDR3 has 13 residues. V lost 3 bases, J lost 1 base, and 6 bases lay in between. In germline, CDR1 is WNHNN, CDR2 SYGVQD (reference sequence). The CDR3 protein is CASSDEKNTEAFF. DNA for the CDR3: TGCGCCAGCAGTGATGAGAAGAACACTGAAGCTTTCTTT.

Written as DNA, the CDR3 is TGTGCCAGCAGCGCCCTGTCTTACCCGGGGGAAAAACTGTTTTTT. It yields the protein CASSALSYPGEKLFF. The genes are TRBV9 and TRBJ1-4; D is ambiguous. Germline CDR1 SGDLS, CDR2 YYNGEE. The CDR3 runs to 15 residues. Trimming pared 3 bases from V and 8 bases from J, leaving 17 bases between.

By proportion, this clone is medium-sized (0.01 to 0.1%). The gene calls are TRBV4-1 and TRBJ1-3, with a possible D match to TRBD1 (5 bases). CDR1 MGHRA and CDR2 YSYEKL come from the germline V gene. The CDR3 has 15 residues. V lost 4 bases, J lost 1 base, and 11 bases lay in between. The CDR3: CASSPLGGSGNTIYF. The CDR3 region has the DNA TGCGCCAGCAGCCCCCTGGGGGGATCTGGAAACACCATATATTTT.

The genes are TRBV28 and TRBJ2-1, with D hard to call. The CDR3 has 15 amino acids. Trimming took 1 base from V and 4 from J, leaving 11 bases between them. In germline, CDR1 is MDHEN, CDR2 SYDVKM. CDR3 amino acids: CASSLSLERYNEQFF. For the CDR3, the DNA is TGTGCCAGCAGTTTATCTCTGGAGAGATACAATGAGCAGTTCTTC.

This chain joins TRBV9 and TRBJ2-1; TRBD2 agrees at 8 bases. Germline V gives CDR1 SGDLS, CDR2 YYNGEE. The CDR3 covers 15 residues. The V and J ends lost 0 bases and 4 bases, in that order; junction bases with no gene match: 3. The CDR3 DNA is TGTGCCAGCAGCGTAGGAGCGGGAGTATACAATGAGCAGTTCTTC. Translation gives CASSVGAGVYNEQFF.

The V and J genes are TRBV29-1 and TRBJ2-7; the D gene is possibly TRBD1 (6 bases). The CDR3 contains 12 residues. The ends were cut back, 5 bases at V and 2 bases at J, with 10 bases in the middle. Germline V lookup: CDR1 SQVTM, CDR2 ANQGSEA. This CDR3 reads CSVKTGPYEQYV. The CDR3 nucleotides are TGCAGCGTTAAAACAGGGCCCTACGAGCAGTACGTC.

This chain uses TRBV6-2 or TRBV6-3 with TRBJ2-2, with D possibly TRBD2 on 5 matching bases. Trimming took 5 bases from V and 3 from J, leaving 10 bases between them. This CDR3 is 14 amino acids long. Germline CDR1 and CDR2: MNHEY and SVGEGT. CDR3 bases: TGTGCCAGCAGTCGGTCGGGGTACACCGGGGAGCTGTTTTTT. Protein: CASSRSGYTGELFF.

V is TRBV5-1 and J is TRBJ2-7; D is unclear. Trimming took 0 bases from V and 7 from J, leaving 17 bases between them. The CDR3 length is 15 residues. Looked up from germline, CDR1 is SGHRS and CDR2 is YFSETQ. CDR3 in amino acids: CASSLASAGSGEQYF. The CDR3 DNA reads as TGCGCCAGCAGCTTGGCCTCGGCCGGGTCGGGTGAGCAGTACTTC.

The chain is built from TRBV12-3 or TRBV12-4 and TRBJ2-7; 9 bases fit TRBD1. With 4 bases clipped from V and 5 bases from J, the junction kept 3 bases outside the gene matches. The CDR3 runs 13 residues. The CDR3 reads CASSWTGANEQYF. DNA of the CDR3: TGTGCCAGCAGTTGGACAGGGGCGAACGAGCAGTACTTC.

V usage is TRBV19 and J usage is TRBJ2-3; 15 bases line up with TRBD2. Germline loops: CDR1 LNHDA, CDR2 SQIVND (reference sequence). The CDR3 has 18 amino acids. V lost 4 bases, J lost 4 bases, and 9 bases stayed unmatched. The CDR3 bases are TGTGCCAGTAGTAGCGGAGGACTAGCGGGAGGGGGCGCAGATACGCAGTATTTT. Its translation is CASSSGGLAGGGADTQYF.

This clone was detected a few times. The junction departs from germline at one end; a sequencing error may be responsible. The rearrangement links TRBV7-7 to TRBJ2-1, with D perhaps assigned TRBD1 or TRBD2 (6 bases each). The V gene's germline CDR1 is SSHAT and CDR2 FNYEAQ (reference sequence). The CDR3 runs to 16 residues. The CDR3 DNA reads TGTGCTAGCAGCTTAGCGCCACGGGGGCGGGACAATGAGCAGTTCTTC. It is translated as CASSLAPRGRDNEQFF.

This clone was detected only a few times. The CDR3 loop reads CASTTSKGISNTEAFF. The CDR3 DNA sequence: TGTGCCAGCACCACTTCGAAAGGGATATCGAACACTGAAGCTTTCTTT. V is TRBV27 and J is TRBJ1-1; D uncertain. CDR1 is MNHEY and CDR2 is SMNVEV in the germline V gene (reference sequence). V was pared by 7 bases and J by 1 base, with 19 bases between. The CDR3 totals 16 residues.

DNA of the CDR3: TGTGCCAGCAGTTACTCCGCAGGTATAAGGACTGAAGCTTTCTTT. It encodes CASSYSAGIRTEAFF. The chain employs TRBV6-2 or TRBV6-3 and TRBJ1-1; D call uncertain. This CDR3 has 15 amino acids. Germline loops: CDR1 MNHEY, CDR2 SVGEGT. V was shortened by 0 bases and J by 5 bases, with 13 bases between the two germline ends.

J is TRBJ2-3 and V is TRBV4-3; the match to TRBD1 covers 9 bases. The ends lost 1 base at V and 4 bases at J; junction bases unmatched: 0. CDR3 length: 14 residues. Germline V lookup: CDR1 LGHNA, CDR2 YSLEER. The CDR3 nucleotides are TGCGCCAGCAGCCAAGGGACAGGGGCAGATACGCAGTATTTT. This sequence encodes CASSQGTGADTQYF.

This clone has a single count. The chain links TRBV19 to TRBJ1-1; TRBD1 matches at 8 bases. CDR3 size: 14 residues. Germline values: CDR1 LNHDA, CDR2 SQIVND (reference sequence). V was pared by 7 bases and J by 1 base, with 5 bases of the junction left unmatched. The CDR3 DNA reads as TGTGCCAGTAAGGACAGGGAGAGGAACACTGAAGCTTTCTTT. Residues: CASKDRERNTEAFF.

This clone turned up a few times. This chain uses TRBV6-5 with TRBJ1-2; D not certain. V gave up 6 bases and J gave up 4 bases, with 9 bases separating them. The germline gives CDR1 MNHEY, CDR2 SVGAGI. CDR3 size: 12 residues. The CDR3 DNA reads as TGTGCCAGCAGCGAGGGCGGCTATGGCTACACCTTC. This gives the protein CASSEGGYGYTF.

The chain combines TRBV5-6 with TRBJ1-2; D gene unclear. This CDR3 comprises 14 residues. V was shortened by 0 bases and J by 4 bases, with 10 bases between the two germline ends. Germline assignment: CDR1 SGHDT and CDR2 YYEEEE. The CDR3 loop is CASSLAPVVYGYTF. The DNA of the CDR3 is TGTGCCAGCAGCTTGGCCCCGGTTGTCTATGGCTACACCTTC.